Reported below is one T cell receptor (beta chain). This entry belongs to a study of cytomegalovirus exposure and HLA in healthy donors. The PCR was carried out with 60 Vbeta primers and 13 Jbeta primers. Only in-frame clones appear in the TCRdb table, and some are missing; sequencing was by immunoSEQ multiplex PCR. This sample's table has some 75,000 clones. The CDR3 runs to 15 residues. V dropped 6 bases and J dropped 7; count of bases not matched to a gene: 7. The germline gives CDR1 MNHNY, CDR2 SVGAGI (reference sequence). The sample taken for sequencing was PBMCs. The sequence derives from a female donor in good health and CMV-seropositive. This chain joins TRBV6-6 and TRBJ2-1; 12 positions match TRBD2. CDR3 region: CASRPGTSGLNEQFF. In nucleotides, the CDR3 is TGTGCCAGCAGGCCCGGGACTAGCGGGTTGAATGAGCAGTTCTTC.